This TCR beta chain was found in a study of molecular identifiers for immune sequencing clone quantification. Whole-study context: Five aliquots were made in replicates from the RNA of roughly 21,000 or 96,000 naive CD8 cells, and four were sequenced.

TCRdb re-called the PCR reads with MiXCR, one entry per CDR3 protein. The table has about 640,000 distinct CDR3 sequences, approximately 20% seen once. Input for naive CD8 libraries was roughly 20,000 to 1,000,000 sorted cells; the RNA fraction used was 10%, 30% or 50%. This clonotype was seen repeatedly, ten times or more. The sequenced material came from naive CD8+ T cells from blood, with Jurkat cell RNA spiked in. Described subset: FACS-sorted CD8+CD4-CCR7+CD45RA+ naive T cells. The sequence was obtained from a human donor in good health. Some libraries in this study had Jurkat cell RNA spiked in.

The CDR3 coding sequence is TGCGCCAGCAGCCAAGATGGTAGAGATACGCAGTATTTT. Its translation: CASSQDGRDTQYF. The chain recombines TRBV4-3 with TRBJ2-3; no clear D. V was pared by 0 bases and J by 5 bases, with 6 bases between. This CDR3 contains 13 residues. In germline, CDR1 is LGHNA, CDR2 YSLEER.